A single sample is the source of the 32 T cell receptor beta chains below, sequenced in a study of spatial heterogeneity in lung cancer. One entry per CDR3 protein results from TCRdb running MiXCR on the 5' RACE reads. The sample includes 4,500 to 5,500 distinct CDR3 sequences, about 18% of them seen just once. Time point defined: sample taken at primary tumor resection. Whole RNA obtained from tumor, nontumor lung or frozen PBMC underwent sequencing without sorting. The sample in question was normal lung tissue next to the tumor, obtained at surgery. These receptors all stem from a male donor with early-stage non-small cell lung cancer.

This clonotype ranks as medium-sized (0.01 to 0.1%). The CDR3 loop is CASSVGAGGYEQYF. CDR3 DNA: TGTGCCAGCAGCGTAGGTGCAGGGGGCTACGAGCAGTACTTC. The chain couples TRBV9 to TRBJ2-7; TRBD1 agrees at 7 bases. The germline gives CDR1 SGDLS, CDR2 YYNGEE. Losses at the gene ends were 0 bases for V and 3 bases for J; bases not matched to a gene: 3. The length of the CDR3 is 14 residues.

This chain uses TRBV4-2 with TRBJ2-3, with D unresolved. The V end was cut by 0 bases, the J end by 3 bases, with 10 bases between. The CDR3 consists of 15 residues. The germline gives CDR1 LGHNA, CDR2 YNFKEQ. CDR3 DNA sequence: TGTGCCAGCAGCCAAGATAGAGGAAGGACAGATACGCAGTATTTT. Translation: CASSQDRGRTDTQYF.

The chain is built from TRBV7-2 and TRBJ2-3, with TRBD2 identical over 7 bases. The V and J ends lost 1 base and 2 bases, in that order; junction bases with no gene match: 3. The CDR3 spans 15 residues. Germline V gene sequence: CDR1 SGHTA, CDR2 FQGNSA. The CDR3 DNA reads TGTGCCAGCAGCTTAGAAGCGGGGTTCACAGATACGCAGTATTTT. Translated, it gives CASSLEAGFTDTQYF.

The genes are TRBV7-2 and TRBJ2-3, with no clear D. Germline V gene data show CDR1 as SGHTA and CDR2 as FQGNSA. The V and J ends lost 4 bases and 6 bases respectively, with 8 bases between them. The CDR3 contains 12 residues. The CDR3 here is CASSYYGDTQYF. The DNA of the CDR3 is TGTGCCAGCAGCTACTACGGGGATACGCAGTATTTT.

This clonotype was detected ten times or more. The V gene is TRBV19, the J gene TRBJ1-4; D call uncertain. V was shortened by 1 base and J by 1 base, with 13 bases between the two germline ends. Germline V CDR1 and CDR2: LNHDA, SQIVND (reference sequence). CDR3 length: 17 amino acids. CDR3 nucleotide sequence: TGTGCCAGTAGTATAGTCGGCACCTTCGAAACTAATGAAAAACTGTTTTTT. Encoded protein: CASSIVGTFETNEKLFF. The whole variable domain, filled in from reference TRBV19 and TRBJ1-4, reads DGGITQSPKYLFRKEGQNVTLSCEQNLNHDAMYWYRQDPGQGLRLIYYSQIVNDFQKGDIAEGYSVSREKKESFPLTVTSAQKNPTAFYLCASSIVGTFETNEKLFFGSGTQLSVL.

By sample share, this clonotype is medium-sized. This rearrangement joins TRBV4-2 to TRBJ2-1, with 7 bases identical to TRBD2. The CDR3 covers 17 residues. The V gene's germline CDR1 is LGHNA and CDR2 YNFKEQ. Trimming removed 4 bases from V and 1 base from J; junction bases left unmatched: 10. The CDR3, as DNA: TGTGCCAGCAGCCCCCTGGGCGGGAGTAAGTCCTACAATGAGCAGTTCTTC. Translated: CASSPLGGSKSYNEQFF.

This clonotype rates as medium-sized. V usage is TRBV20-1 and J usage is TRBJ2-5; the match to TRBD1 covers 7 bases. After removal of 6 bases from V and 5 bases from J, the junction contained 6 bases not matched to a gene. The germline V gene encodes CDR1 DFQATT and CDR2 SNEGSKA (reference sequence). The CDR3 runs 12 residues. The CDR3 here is CSATGIQETQYF. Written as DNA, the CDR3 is TGCAGTGCGACAGGGATTCAGGAGACCCAGTACTTC.

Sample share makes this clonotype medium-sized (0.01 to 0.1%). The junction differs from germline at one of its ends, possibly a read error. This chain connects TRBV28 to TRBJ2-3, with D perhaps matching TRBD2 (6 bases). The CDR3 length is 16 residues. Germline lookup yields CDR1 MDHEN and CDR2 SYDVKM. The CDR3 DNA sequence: TGTGCCAGCACCTACTCGGGACTTTCTAGCACAGATACGCAATATTTT. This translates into CASTYSGLSSTDTQYF.

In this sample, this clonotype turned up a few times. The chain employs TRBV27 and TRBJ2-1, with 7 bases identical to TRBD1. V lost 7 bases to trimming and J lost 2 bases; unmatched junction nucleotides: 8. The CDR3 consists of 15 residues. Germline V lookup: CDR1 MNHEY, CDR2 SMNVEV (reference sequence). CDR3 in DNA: TGTGCCAGCACCAAGACAGGGAATCCCTACAATGAGCAGTTCTTC. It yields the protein CASTKTGNPYNEQFF.

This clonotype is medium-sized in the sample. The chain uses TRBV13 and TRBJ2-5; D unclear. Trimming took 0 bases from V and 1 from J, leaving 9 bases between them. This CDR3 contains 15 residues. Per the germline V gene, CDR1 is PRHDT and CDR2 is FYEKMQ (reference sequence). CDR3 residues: CASSLGDPLQETQYF. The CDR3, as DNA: TGTGCCAGCAGCTTAGGGGACCCTCTCCAAGAGACCCAGTACTTC.

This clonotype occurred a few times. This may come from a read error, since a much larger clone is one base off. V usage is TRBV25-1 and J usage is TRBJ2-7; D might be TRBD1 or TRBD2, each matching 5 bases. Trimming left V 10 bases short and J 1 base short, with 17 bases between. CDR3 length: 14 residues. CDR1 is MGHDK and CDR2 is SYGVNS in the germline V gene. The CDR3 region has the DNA TGTGCCAACACTTCCGGGACCTTTTCCTACGAGCAGTACTTC. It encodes CANTSGTFSYEQYF.

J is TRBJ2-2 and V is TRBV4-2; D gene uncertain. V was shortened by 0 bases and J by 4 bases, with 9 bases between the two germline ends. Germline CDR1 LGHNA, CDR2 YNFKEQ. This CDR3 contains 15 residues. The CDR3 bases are TGTGCCAGCAGCCAAGAGGGTGTTGTCACCGGGGAGCTGTTTTTT. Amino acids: CASSQEGVVTGELFF.

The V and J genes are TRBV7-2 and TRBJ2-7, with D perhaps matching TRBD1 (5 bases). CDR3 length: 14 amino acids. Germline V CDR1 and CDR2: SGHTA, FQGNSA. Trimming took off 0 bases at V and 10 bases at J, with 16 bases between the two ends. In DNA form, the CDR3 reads TGTGCCAGCAGCTTAGCGACAAGGCAGGGATTTCAGTACTTC. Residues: CASSLATRQGFQYF.

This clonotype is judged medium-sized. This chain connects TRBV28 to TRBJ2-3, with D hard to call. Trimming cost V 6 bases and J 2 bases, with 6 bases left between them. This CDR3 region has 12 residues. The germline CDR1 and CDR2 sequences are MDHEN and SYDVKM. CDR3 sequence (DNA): TGTGCCAGCAGATCGGACACAGATACGCAGTATTTT. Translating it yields CASRSDTDTQYF. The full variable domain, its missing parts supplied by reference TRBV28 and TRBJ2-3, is DVKVTQSSRYLVKRTGEKVFLECVQDMDHENMFWYRQDPGLGLRLIYFSYDVKMKEKGDIPEGYSVSREKKERFSLILESASTNQTSMYLCASRSDTDTQYFGPGTRLTVL.

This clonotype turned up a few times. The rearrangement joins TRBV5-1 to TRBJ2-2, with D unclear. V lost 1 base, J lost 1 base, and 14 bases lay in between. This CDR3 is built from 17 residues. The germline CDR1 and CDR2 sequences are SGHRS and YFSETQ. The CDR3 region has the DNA TGCGCCAGCAGCTTGCTTGTCGGTAAAGGGAACACCGGGGAGCTGTTTTTT. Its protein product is CASSLLVGKGNTGELFF.

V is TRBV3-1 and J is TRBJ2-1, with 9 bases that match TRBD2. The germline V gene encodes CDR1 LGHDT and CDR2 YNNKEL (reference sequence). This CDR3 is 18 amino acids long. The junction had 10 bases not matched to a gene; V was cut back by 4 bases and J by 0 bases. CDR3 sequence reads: CASSLRKLAGSSYNEQFF. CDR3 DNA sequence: TGTGCCAGCAGCCTCCGAAAACTAGCGGGCAGCTCCTACAATGAGCAGTTCTTC.

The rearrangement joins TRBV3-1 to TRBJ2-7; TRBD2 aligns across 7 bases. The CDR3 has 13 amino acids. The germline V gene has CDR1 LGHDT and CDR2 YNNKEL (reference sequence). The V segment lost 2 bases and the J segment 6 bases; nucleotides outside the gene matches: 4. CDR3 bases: TGTGCCAGCAGCCAATATGGCGGGAGCGAGCAGTACTTC. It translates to CASSQYGGSEQYF.

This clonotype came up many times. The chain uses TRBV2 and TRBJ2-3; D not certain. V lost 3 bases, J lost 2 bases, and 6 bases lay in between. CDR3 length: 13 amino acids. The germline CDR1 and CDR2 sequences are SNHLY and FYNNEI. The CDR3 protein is CASSDANTDTQYF. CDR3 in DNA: TGTGCCAGCAGTGATGCCAACACAGATACGCAGTATTTT.

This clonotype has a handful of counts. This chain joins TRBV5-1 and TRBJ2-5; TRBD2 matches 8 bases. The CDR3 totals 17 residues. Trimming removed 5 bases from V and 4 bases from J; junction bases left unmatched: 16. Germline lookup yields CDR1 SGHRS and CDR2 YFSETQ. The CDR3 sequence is CASSFDPPAGVRETQYF. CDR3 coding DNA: TGCGCCAGCAGTTTCGACCCCCCAGCGGGAGTGCGAGAGACCCAGTACTTC.

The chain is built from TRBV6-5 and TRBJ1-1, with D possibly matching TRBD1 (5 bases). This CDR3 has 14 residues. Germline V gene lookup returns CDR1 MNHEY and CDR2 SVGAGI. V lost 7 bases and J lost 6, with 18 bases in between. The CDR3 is CASIPGGEVAEAFF. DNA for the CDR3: TGTGCCAGCATCCCCGGGGGGGAAGTTGCTGAAGCTTTCTTT.

The CDR3 reads CAREILTESYNEQFF. CDR3 coding DNA: TGTGCCAGGGAGATCTTGACGGAGTCCTACAATGAGCAGTTCTTC. The V call is TRBV28, the J call TRBJ2-1, with D uncertain. CDR1 MDHEN and CDR2 SYDVKM come from the germline V gene. The CDR3 loop spans 15 amino acids. Deletions cut 9 bases from V and 1 base from J, with 16 bases between.

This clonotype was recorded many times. DNA for the CDR3: TGTGCCAGCAGCGGGGACACCACCCACTACGAGCAGTACTTC. This encodes CASSGDTTHYEQYF. The J gene is TRBJ2-7, the V gene TRBV6-1, with a weak D call TRBD1 (6 bases). The CDR3 sequence is 14 residues long. CDR1 and CDR2 from the germline V gene are MNHNS and SASEGT. Trimming took off 6 bases at V and 3 bases at J, with 15 bases between the two ends.

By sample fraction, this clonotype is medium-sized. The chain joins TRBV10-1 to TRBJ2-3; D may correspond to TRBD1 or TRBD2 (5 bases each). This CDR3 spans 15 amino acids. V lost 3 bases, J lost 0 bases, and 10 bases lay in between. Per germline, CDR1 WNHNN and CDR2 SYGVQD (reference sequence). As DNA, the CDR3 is TGCGCCAGCAGTGATGGGGGTTTAAGCACAGATACGCAGTATTTT. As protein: CASSDGGLSTDTQYF.

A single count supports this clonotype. The chain's CDR3 is CASSRTSSTDTQYF. The CDR3, as DNA: TGTGCCAGCAGCCGGACTAGCAGCACAGATACGCAGTATTTT. The rearrangement uses TRBV7-3 and TRBJ2-3, with 8 bases that match TRBD2. This CDR3 spans 14 amino acids. The trim removed 5 bases at V and 0 bases at J, leaving 1 base unmatched. Germline assignment: CDR1 SGHTA and CDR2 FQGTGA.

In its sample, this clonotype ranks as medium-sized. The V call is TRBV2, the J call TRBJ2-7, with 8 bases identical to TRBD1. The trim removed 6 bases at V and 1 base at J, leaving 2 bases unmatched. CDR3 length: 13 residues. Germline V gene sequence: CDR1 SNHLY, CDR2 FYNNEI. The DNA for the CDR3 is TGTGCCAGCAGGCGGGACAGGTCCTACGAGCAGTACGTC. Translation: CASRRDRSYEQYV.

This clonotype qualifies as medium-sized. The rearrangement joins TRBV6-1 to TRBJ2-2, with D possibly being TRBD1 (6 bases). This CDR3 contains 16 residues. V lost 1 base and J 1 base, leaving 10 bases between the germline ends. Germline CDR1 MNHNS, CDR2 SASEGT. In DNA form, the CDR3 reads TGTGCCAGCAGTGAAGGGTTGGGACAGAACACCGGGGAGCTGTTTTTT. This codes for CASSEGLGQNTGELFF.

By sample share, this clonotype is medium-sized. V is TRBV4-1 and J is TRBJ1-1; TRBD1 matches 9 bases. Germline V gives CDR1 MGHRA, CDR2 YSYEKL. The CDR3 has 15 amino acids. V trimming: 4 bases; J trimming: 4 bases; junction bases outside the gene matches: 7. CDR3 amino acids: CASSPLGQGGTEAFF. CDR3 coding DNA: TGCGCCAGCAGCCCTCTGGGACAGGGAGGCACTGAAGCTTTCTTT.

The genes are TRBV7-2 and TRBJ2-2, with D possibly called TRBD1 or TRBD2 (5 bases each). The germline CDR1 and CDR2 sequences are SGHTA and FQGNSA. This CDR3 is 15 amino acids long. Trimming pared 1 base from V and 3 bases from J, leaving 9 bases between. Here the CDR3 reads CASSLVGAYTGELFF. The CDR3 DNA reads TGTGCCAGCAGCTTAGTCGGGGCGTACACCGGGGAGCTGTTTTTT.

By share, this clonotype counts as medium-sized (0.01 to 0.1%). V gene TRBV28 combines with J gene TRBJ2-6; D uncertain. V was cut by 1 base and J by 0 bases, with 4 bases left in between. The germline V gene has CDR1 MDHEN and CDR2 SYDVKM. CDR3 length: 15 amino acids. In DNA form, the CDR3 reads TGTGCCAGCAGTTTATTTACCTCTGGGGCCAACGTCCTGACTTTC. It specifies CASSLFTSGANVLTF. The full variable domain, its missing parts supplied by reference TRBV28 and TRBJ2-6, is DVKVTQSSRYLVKRTGEKVFLECVQDMDHENMFWYRQDPGLGLRLIYFSYDVKMKEKGDIPEGYSVSREKKERFSLILESASTNQTSMYLCASSLFTSGANVLTFGAGSRLTVL.

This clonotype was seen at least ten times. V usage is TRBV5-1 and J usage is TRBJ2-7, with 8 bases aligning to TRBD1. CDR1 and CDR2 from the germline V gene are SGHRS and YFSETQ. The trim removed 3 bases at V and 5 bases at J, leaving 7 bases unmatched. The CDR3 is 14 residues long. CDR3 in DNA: TGCGCCAGCAGCTCACCGGACAGGGAGAACGAGCAGTACTTC. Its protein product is CASSSPDRENEQYF. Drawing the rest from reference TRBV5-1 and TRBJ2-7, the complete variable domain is KAGVTQTPRYLIKTRGQQVTLSCSPISGHRSVSWYQQTPGQGLQFLFEYFSETQRNKGNFPGRFSGRQFSNSRSEMNVSTLELGDSALYLCASSSPDRENEQYFGPGTRLTVT.

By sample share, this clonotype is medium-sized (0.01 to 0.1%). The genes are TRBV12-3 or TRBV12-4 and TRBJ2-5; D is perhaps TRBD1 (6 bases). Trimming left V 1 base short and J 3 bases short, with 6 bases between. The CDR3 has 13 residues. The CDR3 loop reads CASSLDREETQYF. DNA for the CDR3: TGTGCCAGCAGTTTAGACAGGGAAGAGACCCAGTACTTC.

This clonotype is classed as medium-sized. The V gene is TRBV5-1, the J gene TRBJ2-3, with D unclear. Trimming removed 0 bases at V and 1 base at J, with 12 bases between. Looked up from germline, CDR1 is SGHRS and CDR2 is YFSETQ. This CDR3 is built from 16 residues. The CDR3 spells CASSLESRRGTDTQYF. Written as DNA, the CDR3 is TGCGCCAGCAGCTTGGAAAGCAGGCGCGGCACAGATACGCAGTATTTT.